This T cell receptor (beta chain) was captured in a study of spatial heterogeneity in lung cancer. The overall study: 72 TRACERx patients with early, untreated non-small cell lung cancer donated samples. At a median of roughly 2 years after resection, follow-up PBMC samples were sequenced when available. TCR and UMI combinations that were unique each appeared, on average, more than ten times in raw reads.

This CDR3 has 14 residues. V was clipped by 1 base and J by 8 bases, with 13 bases between them. Germline lookup yields CDR1 SGHNT and CDR2 YYREEE (reference sequence). This clonotype appeared many times. TCRdb reprocessed the 5' RACE reads via MiXCR and lists one record per CDR3 protein. The sample has 27,000 or so distinct CDR3 sequences, over 5% seen once. Time point in this sample: blood at routine non-recurrence follow-up after resection. Unsorted tumor, nontumor lung tissue or cryopreserved PBMC supplied the whole RNA. The sequence came from a female donor with early-stage non-small cell lung cancer. The material was PBMCs, obtained at follow-up. J is TRBJ2-1 and V is TRBV5-4, with TRBD1 as a possible D gene (5 bases). The CDR3 region has the DNA TGTGCCAGCAGCTTGTCTCAGGGTGCCCATGAGCAGTTCTTC. This sequence encodes CASSLSQGAHEQFF.